Each of the 22 T cell receptor beta chains below was sequenced from the same sample in a study of T cells in localized non-small cell lung cancer. TCRdb's copy holds only in-frame clones and misses some; the assay was immunoSEQ multiplex PCR. The sample gives tens of thousands of clones, approximately 90% of which show up once; approximately 20% is in the top ten. This material consisted of peripheral blood, taken before any cancer treatment. Receptors were obtained from a male donor aged 60 or over with stage III squamous cell lung carcinoma.

The chain couples TRBV4-2 to TRBJ2-7; D remains unclear. This CDR3 comprises 17 residues. CDR1 is LGHNA, CDR2 YNFKEQ, per germline. Trimming took off 0 bases at V and 3 bases at J, with 18 bases between the two ends. In DNA, the CDR3 is TGTGCCAGCAGCCAAGATAGTCCCCTTCGAAGGGACTACGAGCAGTACTTC. It translates to CASSQDSPLRRDYEQYF.

CDR3: CASSYSKGQGTYEQYF. The CDR3 DNA reads TGTGCCAGCAGTTACTCGAAGGGACAGGGCACCTACGAGCAGTACTTC. The chain links TRBV6-6 to TRBJ2-5; TRBD1 agrees at 9 bases. The DNA end is more similar to TRBJ2-7, so the J call may be wrong. CDR1 MNHNY and CDR2 SVGAGI come from the germline V gene (reference sequence). The CDR3 spans 16 residues.

The V gene is TRBV7-2, the J gene TRBJ2-1; TRBD2 matches 10 bases. Losses at the gene ends were 3 bases for V and 9 bases for J; bases not matched to a gene: 8. This CDR3 comprises 15 residues. Germline CDR1 SGHTA, CDR2 FQGNSA. This CDR3 is CASSFFGLADLEQFF. CDR3 sequence (DNA): TGTGCCAGCAGCTTCTTTGGACTAGCGGACCTTGAGCAGTTCTTC.

The chain links TRBV6-7 to TRBJ2-7, with 7 bases identical to TRBD2. TRBV6-7 is recorded as an ORF, its role being uncertain. This CDR3 is 17 amino acids long. Trimming cost V 0 bases and J 5 bases; bases outside gene matches: 13. The CDR3 loop reads CASSYSAMERDLNEQYF. The CDR3 DNA follows: TGTGCCAGCAGTTACTCAGCCATGGAGCGGGATTTGAACGAGCAGTACTTC.

The V call is TRBV29-1, the J call TRBJ1-2; D may be TRBD1 (6 bases). CDR3 size: 15 residues. V gave up 0 bases and J gave up 4 bases, with 15 bases separating them. Germline values: CDR1 SQVTM, CDR2 ANQGSEA. The CDR3 nucleotides are TGCAGCGTTGAAGACACTACAGGGAACTTCTATGGCTACACCTTC. Protein sequence: CSVEDTTGNFYGYTF.

By its share, this clone is medium-sized (0.01 to 0.1%). The chain has TRBV7-8 and TRBJ2-1; 12 bases are a match to TRBD2. Per germline, CDR1 SGHVS and CDR2 FQNEAQ. CDR3 length: 18 residues. V was clipped by 3 bases and J by 4 bases; unmatched bases: 10. The CDR3 region has the DNA TGTGCCAGCAGCTTGGCACTAGCGGGGGGAATACTTTACAATGAGCAGTTCTTC. Protein sequence: CASSLALAGGILYNEQFF.

The J gene is TRBJ2-7, the V gene TRBV7-2, with D maybe TRBD2 (6 bases). This CDR3 has 15 residues. Germline-derived CDR1 and CDR2 are SGHTA and FQGNSA. Between the trimmed V and J ends, which lost 1 base and 0 bases, there was a span of 10 bases. As DNA, the CDR3 is TGTGCCAGCAGCTTAGGGGTCGGGAGCTCCTACGAGCAGTACTTC. Translated, it gives CASSLGVGSSYEQYF.

This clone showed up just a few times. The chain joins TRBV18 to TRBJ1-2; D ambiguous. V shed 3 bases and J shed 9 bases, with 29 bases lying between them. Germline assignment: CDR1 KGHSH and CDR2 LQKENI. The CDR3 consists of 18 residues. The CDR3 DNA reads as TGTGCCAGCTCACCGTCTCCGATATTAGTTAAATACTATGGAAGCTACACCTTC. Translated, it gives CASSPSPILVKYYGSYTF.

A few counts support this clone. The genes are TRBV5-6 and TRBJ1-6, with D possibly being TRBD1 (5 bases). The CDR3 contains 14 residues. V shed 4 bases and J shed 4 bases, with 9 bases lying between them. The germline CDR1 and CDR2 sequences are SGHDT and YYEEEE. Here the CDR3 reads CASSLPGYNSPLHF. The CDR3 DNA follows: TGTGCCAGCAGCCTCCCAGGGTATAATTCACCCCTCCACTTT. The variable domain in full, completed from reference TRBV5-6 and TRBJ1-6, reads DAGVTQSPTHLIKTRGQQVTLRCSPKSGHDTVSWYQQALGQGPQFIFQYYEEEERQRGNFPDRFSGHQFPNYSSELNVNALLLGDSALYLCASSLPGYNSPLHFGNGTRLTVT.

V is TRBV2 and J is TRBJ2-2; D gene uncertain. The V end was cut by 5 bases, the J end by 3 bases, with 7 bases between. Germline CDR1 is SNHLY and CDR2 is FYNNEI. This CDR3 is 13 amino acids long. CDR3 coding DNA: TGTGCCAGCAGTTCAGAGTACACCGGGGAGCTGTTTTTT. It codes for CASSSEYTGELFF. The full variable domain, its missing parts supplied by reference TRBV2 and TRBJ2-2, is EPEVTQTPSHQVTQMGQEVILRCVPISNHLYFYWYRQILGQKVEFLVSFYNNEISEKSEIFDDQFSVERPDGSNFTLKIRSTKLEDSAMYFCASSSEYTGELFFGEGSRLTVL.

This chain joins TRBV14 and TRBJ2-7, with unresolved D. The CDR3 covers 11 residues. The germline V gene has CDR1 SGHDN and CDR2 FVKESK. V lost 3 bases to trimming and J lost 1 base, with 1 base between them. The DNA for the CDR3 is TGTGCCAGCAGCCATTCCTACGAGCAGTACTTC. Translating it yields CASSHSYEQYF.

The chain couples TRBV6-1 to TRBJ1-2; D gene uncertain. The CDR3 is 13 amino acids. Per the germline V gene, CDR1 is MNHNS and CDR2 is SASEGT. The V gene lost 7 bases and the J gene lost 8 bases, with 17 bases spanning the gap. The chain's CDR3 is CASTPQENRGYTF. The CDR3, as DNA: TGTGCCAGCACTCCCCAGGAGAATCGAGGCTACACCTTC.

The J gene is TRBJ1-1, the V gene TRBV4-1, with D possibly being TRBD1 (5 bases). The length of the CDR3 is 17 residues. Trimming stripped 0 bases from V and 1 base from J, with 15 bases between. Germline V gene lookup returns CDR1 MGHRA and CDR2 YSYEKL. Written as DNA, the CDR3 is TGCGCCAGCAGCCAAGATCTAAACGGGGCGCAGAACACTGAAGCTTTCTTT. Its protein is CASSQDLNGAQNTEAFF.

For the CDR3, the DNA is TGTGCCAGCAGCCCTGAAGTTTCCGAGACCCAGTACTTC. Translated, it gives CASSPEVSETQYF. V is TRBV11-2 and J is TRBJ2-5; D not resolved. V dropped 5 bases and J dropped 5 bases, with 12 bases sitting between them. The CDR3 runs 13 residues. Germline V gene sequence: CDR1 SGHAT, CDR2 FQNNGV. The entire variable domain, with the rest obtained from reference TRBV11-2 and TRBJ2-5, is as follows: EAGVAQSPRYKIIEKRQSVAFWCNPISGHATLYWYQQILGQGPKLLIQFQNNGVVDDSQLPKDRFSAERLKGVDSTLKIQPAKLEDSAVYLCASSPEVSETQYFGPGTRLLVL.

J is TRBJ1-6 and V is TRBV28; a weak D match, TRBD1 (5 bases). The CDR3 loop spans 15 amino acids. The V gene lost 6 bases and the J gene lost 6 bases, with 15 bases spanning the gap. The germline V gene has CDR1 MDHEN and CDR2 SYDVKM. The CDR3, as DNA: TGTGCCAGCAGCGGCCCGGGGACTTTTAATTCACCCCTCCACTTT. The encoded protein is CASSGPGTFNSPLHF.

This chain links TRBV5-1 with TRBJ2-6; D tentatively reads TRBD1 or TRBD2 (5 bases each). The CDR3 has 18 amino acids. V was trimmed by 6 bases and J by 3 bases, leaving 22 bases between them. In germline, CDR1 is SGHRS, CDR2 YFSETQ. CDR3 sequence (DNA): TGCGCCAGCACCCTCCGGGACGCTACCCCACTTGGGGCCAACGTCCTGACTTTC. Translated, it gives CASTLRDATPLGANVLTF.

The genes are TRBV28 and TRBJ2-2; tentatively, D is TRBD2 (7 bases). V was pared by 5 bases and J by 5 bases, with 15 bases between. This CDR3 is 15 amino acids long. Germline lookup yields CDR1 MDHEN and CDR2 SYDVKM. Written as DNA, the CDR3 is TGTGCCAGCAGTAAAGGGGGGGCATCGACCGGGGAGCTGTTTTTT. It translates to CASSKGGASTGELFF.

This CDR3 reads CASSPGLGSGDSYEQYF. DNA for the CDR3: TGTGCCAGCAGCCCGGGTCTTGGTAGCGGGGATTCCTACGAGCAGTACTTC. V is TRBV5-4 and J is TRBJ2-7; 8 bases agree with TRBD2. This CDR3 has 17 amino acids. The V and J ends lost 4 bases and 1 base, in that order; junction bases with no gene match: 13. CDR1 and CDR2 (germline): SGHNT, YYREEE (reference sequence).

The chain uses TRBV5-1 and TRBJ2-7, with 8 bases fitting TRBD1. The CDR3 extends over 13 amino acids. The ends lost 6 bases at V and 7 bases at J; junction bases unmatched: 9. Germline CDR1 is SGHRS and CDR2 is YFSETQ. Here the CDR3 DNA reads TGCGCCAGCACGTTTCAGGGGGCGGATGAGCAGTACTTC. Protein sequence: CASTFQGADEQYF.

This CDR3 reads CASSSQSGSGSTDTQYF. In DNA, the CDR3 is TGTGCCAGCAGCTCCCAAAGCGGGAGCGGGAGCACAGATACGCAGTATTTT. This sequence joins TRBV7-7 and TRBJ2-3, with 8 bases that match TRBD2. V lost 4 bases, J lost 0 bases, and 9 bases stayed unmatched. The CDR3 is 17 residues long. Germline CDR1 is SSHAT and CDR2 is FNYEAQ (reference sequence).

The V call is TRBV19, the J call TRBJ1-1; D might be TRBD1 (6 bases). Germline V gives CDR1 LNHDA, CDR2 SQIVND (reference sequence). The CDR3 is 13 amino acids. Trimming left V 5 bases short and J 6 bases short, with 13 bases between. The CDR3 region is CASSQTGQSEAFF. The CDR3 bases are TGTGCCAGTAGTCAAACCGGACAGTCTGAAGCTTTCTTT.

This chain connects TRBV7-8 to TRBJ1-5; D remains ambiguous. The germline V gene encodes CDR1 SGHVS and CDR2 FQNEAQ. V lost 1 base, J lost 6 bases, and 4 bases lay in between. CDR3 length equals 12 residues. CDR3 sequence: CASSLVRQPQHF. CDR3 in DNA: TGTGCCAGCAGCTTAGTACGTCAGCCCCAGCATTTT.